The clone carrying this T cell receptor beta chain was seen more than once but under ten times. Antigen unknown. The entry originates in a study of cytomegalovirus exposure and HLA in healthy donors. Primers included in the PCR were 60 Vbeta and 13 Jbeta primers. Sequencing used immunoSEQ multiplex PCR; TCRdb keeps in-frame clones, though not all of them. The data contain about 130,000 clones, over 70% of them seen just once; the ten biggest clones take up less than 2.5%. Study-wide results and caveats: Three CMV-associated chains proved CMV antigen-specific in vitro. Reported performance of the classifier showed diagnosis of cytomegalovirus status with high specificity and sensitivity. Most subjects' HLA-A and HLA-B alleles were reportedly predicted from TCR beta sequences. Listed as cytomegalovirus-associated were 164 TCR beta chains.

Germline V lookup: CDR1 LGHNA, CDR2 YNFKEQ. The CDR3 spans 16 residues. The V gene end was trimmed by 4 bases and the J gene end by 7 bases; junction bases not matched to a gene: 13. The sequenced material came from PBMCs. This clonotype was sampled from a woman aged 40 to 50 in good health and CMV-seropositive. The V gene is TRBV4-2, the J gene TRBJ1-2; 9 bases match TRBD1. This chain's CDR3 is CASSPVPGQGLAGYTF. CDR3 coding DNA: TGTGCCAGCAGCCCAGTACCGGGACAGGGTCTTGCTGGCTACACCTTC.